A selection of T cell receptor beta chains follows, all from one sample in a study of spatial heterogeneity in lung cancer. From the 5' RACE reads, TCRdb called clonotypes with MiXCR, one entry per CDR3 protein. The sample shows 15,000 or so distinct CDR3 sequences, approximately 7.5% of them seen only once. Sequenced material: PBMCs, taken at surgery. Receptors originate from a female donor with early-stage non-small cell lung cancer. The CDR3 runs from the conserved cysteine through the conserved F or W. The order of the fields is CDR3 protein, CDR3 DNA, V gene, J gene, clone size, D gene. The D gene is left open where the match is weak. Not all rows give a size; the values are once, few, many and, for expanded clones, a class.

CDR3: CAWSGRTGSEQYF
DNA: TGTGCCTGGAGTGGGCGGACAGGGTCCGAGCAGTACTTC
V: TRBV30
J: TRBJ2-7
size: many
D: TRBD1

CDR3: CSALVAPGLAGGPQETQYF
DNA: TGCAGTGCGTTGGTGGCCCCGGGACTAGCGGGGGGACCCCAAGAGACCCAGTACTTC
V: TRBV20-1
J: TRBJ2-5
size: medium-sized
D: TRBD2

CDR3: CASSQAVGVPSTEAFF
DNA: TGTGCCAGCAGCCAAGCGGTGGGGGTCCCGAGCACTGAAGCTTTCTTT
V: TRBV4-2
J: TRBJ1-1
size: .
D: .

CDR3: CASSHRSGQLAKNIQYF
DNA: TGTGCCAGCAGTCACCGGTCGGGACAGCTAGCCAAAAACATTCAGTACTTC
V: TRBV7-9
J: TRBJ2-4
size: many
D: TRBD1

CDR3: CASKGLAGTGELFF
DNA: TGTGCCAGCAAGGGACTAGCGGGCACCGGGGAGCTGTTTTTT
V: TRBV11-3
J: TRBJ2-2
size: many
D: TRBD2

CDR3: CAWSVQSGTPSNF
DNA: TGTGCCTGGAGTGTACAATCAGGGACTCCTAGTAACTTC
V: TRBV30
J: TRBJ2-7
size: many
D: .

CDR3: CASSKSTGSGNQPQHF
DNA: TGTGCCAGCAGTAAAAGCACAGGGTCGGGCAATCAGCCCCAGCATTTT
V: TRBV2
J: TRBJ1-5
size: many
D: .

CDR3: CASSLGQGSRAFF
DNA: TGTGCCAGCAGTTTGGGTCAGGGATCTAGAGCTTTCTTT
V: TRBV27
J: TRBJ1-1
size: many
D: .

CDR3: CASSPGGHGGNEQFF
DNA: TGTGCCAGCAGCCCGGGGGGACATGGGGGAAATGAGCAGTTCTTC
V: TRBV6-4
J: TRBJ2-1
size: many
D: .

CDR3: CASRTTSGGARADTQYF
DNA: TGTGCCAGCAGAACTACTAGCGGGGGGGCCAGGGCAGATACGCAGTATTTT
V: TRBV7-2
J: TRBJ2-3
size: many
D: TRBD2

CDR3: CASSYSYPAGDGYTF
DNA: TGTGCCAGCAGTTACTCATATCCGGCAGGGGACGGCTACACCTTC
V: TRBV6-5
J: TRBJ1-2
size: many
D: .

CDR3: CASSIGQGSGELFF
DNA: TGTGCCAGTAGTATAGGACAGGGGTCCGGGGAGCTGTTTTTT
V: TRBV19
J: TRBJ2-2
size: many
D: TRBD1

CDR3: CTSSQDLFHYEQYF
DNA: TGCACCAGCAGCCAAGACCTTTTCCACTACGAGCAGTACTTC
V: TRBV1
J: TRBJ2-7
size: .
D: .

CDR3: CASSLQAGAETQYF
DNA: TGTGCCAGCAGCTTACAAGCAGGGGCAGAGACCCAGTACTTC
V: TRBV11-1
J: TRBJ2-5
size: few
D: .

CDR3: CAGQTGEGSDEQFF
DNA: TGTGCCGGACAGACAGGGGAAGGATCAGATGAGCAGTTCTTC
V: TRBV6-1
J: TRBJ2-1
size: few
D: TRBD1

CDR3: CASSYSRTGDTIIYF
DNA: TGTGCCAGCAGTTACTCACGGACAGGGGACACTATCATATATTTT
V: TRBV6-5
J: TRBJ1-3
size: .
D: TRBD1

CDR3: CSARLAGDTGELFF
DNA: TGCAGTGCTAGACTAGCGGGAGACACCGGGGAGCTGTTTTTT
V: TRBV20-1
J: TRBJ2-2
size: medium-sized
D: TRBD2

CDR3: CASSLWGDRGGTEAFF
DNA: TGTGCCAGCAGTTTATGGGGGGATCGGGGCGGCACTGAAGCTTTCTTT
V: TRBV28
J: TRBJ1-1
size: many
D: .

CDR3: CSGISLNEQFF
DNA: TGCAGCGGGATCAGTCTCAATGAGCAGTTCTTC
V: TRBV29-1
J: TRBJ2-1
size: medium-sized
D: .

CDR3: CASSSSVSYEQYF
DNA: TGTGCCAGCAGCTCGTCAGTATCCTACGAGCAGTACTTC
V: TRBV7-9
J: TRBJ2-7
size: many
D: .

CDR3: CSARASGGYMETQYF
DNA: TGCAGTGCTAGAGCTAGCGGGGGCTACATGGAGACCCAGTACTTC
V: TRBV20-1
J: TRBJ2-5
size: many
D: TRBD2

CDR3: CSVPTGPRDGYTF
DNA: TGCAGTGTCCCCACCGGGCCCCGAGATGGCTACACCTTC
V: TRBV20-1
J: TRBJ1-2
size: many
D: .

CDR3: CASSPRTGGNNEQYF
DNA: TGTGCCAGCAGCCCCCGGACTGGCGGTAATAACGAGCAGTACTTC
V: TRBV4-2
J: TRBJ2-7
size: many
D: .

CDR3: CASSLYGNTGELFF
DNA: TGCGCCAGCAGCTTATACGGGAACACCGGGGAGCTGTTTTTT
V: TRBV5-1
J: TRBJ2-2
size: .
D: .

CDR3: CASRGLAGGDYEQYF
DNA: TGTGCCAGTAGAGGACTAGCGGGAGGGGACTACGAGCAGTACTTC
V: TRBV19
J: TRBJ2-7
size: many
D: TRBD2

CDR3: CASSSGTSDQEQFF
DNA: TGCGCCAGCAGCTCGGGGACTAGCGACCAGGAGCAGTTCTTC
V: TRBV5-1
J: TRBJ2-1
size: many
D: TRBD2

CDR3: CASSAGGYHRGYTF
DNA: TGTGCCAGCAGCGCGGGGGGCTATCACCGTGGCTACACCTTC
V: TRBV27
J: TRBJ1-2
size: many
D: .

CDR3: CASHRSEYNEQFF
DNA: TGTGCCAGCCACCGATCGGAATACAATGAGCAGTTCTTC
V: TRBV12-3/TRBV12-4
J: TRBJ2-1
size: many
D: .

CDR3: CASSLGGGSGNTIYF
DNA: TGTGCCAGCAGCCTAGGGGGGGGCTCTGGAAACACCATATATTTT
V: TRBV7-2
J: TRBJ1-3
size: many
D: .

CDR3: CATSWKGAGSYGYTF
DNA: TGTGCCACCTCCTGGAAGGGCGCCGGTAGCTATGGCTACACCTTC
V: TRBV19
J: TRBJ1-2
size: many
D: .

CDR3: CASSLASDANTGELFF
DNA: TGCGCCAGCAGCTTGGCCAGCGACGCGAACACCGGGGAGCTGTTTTTT
V: TRBV5-1
J: TRBJ2-2
size: many
D: .